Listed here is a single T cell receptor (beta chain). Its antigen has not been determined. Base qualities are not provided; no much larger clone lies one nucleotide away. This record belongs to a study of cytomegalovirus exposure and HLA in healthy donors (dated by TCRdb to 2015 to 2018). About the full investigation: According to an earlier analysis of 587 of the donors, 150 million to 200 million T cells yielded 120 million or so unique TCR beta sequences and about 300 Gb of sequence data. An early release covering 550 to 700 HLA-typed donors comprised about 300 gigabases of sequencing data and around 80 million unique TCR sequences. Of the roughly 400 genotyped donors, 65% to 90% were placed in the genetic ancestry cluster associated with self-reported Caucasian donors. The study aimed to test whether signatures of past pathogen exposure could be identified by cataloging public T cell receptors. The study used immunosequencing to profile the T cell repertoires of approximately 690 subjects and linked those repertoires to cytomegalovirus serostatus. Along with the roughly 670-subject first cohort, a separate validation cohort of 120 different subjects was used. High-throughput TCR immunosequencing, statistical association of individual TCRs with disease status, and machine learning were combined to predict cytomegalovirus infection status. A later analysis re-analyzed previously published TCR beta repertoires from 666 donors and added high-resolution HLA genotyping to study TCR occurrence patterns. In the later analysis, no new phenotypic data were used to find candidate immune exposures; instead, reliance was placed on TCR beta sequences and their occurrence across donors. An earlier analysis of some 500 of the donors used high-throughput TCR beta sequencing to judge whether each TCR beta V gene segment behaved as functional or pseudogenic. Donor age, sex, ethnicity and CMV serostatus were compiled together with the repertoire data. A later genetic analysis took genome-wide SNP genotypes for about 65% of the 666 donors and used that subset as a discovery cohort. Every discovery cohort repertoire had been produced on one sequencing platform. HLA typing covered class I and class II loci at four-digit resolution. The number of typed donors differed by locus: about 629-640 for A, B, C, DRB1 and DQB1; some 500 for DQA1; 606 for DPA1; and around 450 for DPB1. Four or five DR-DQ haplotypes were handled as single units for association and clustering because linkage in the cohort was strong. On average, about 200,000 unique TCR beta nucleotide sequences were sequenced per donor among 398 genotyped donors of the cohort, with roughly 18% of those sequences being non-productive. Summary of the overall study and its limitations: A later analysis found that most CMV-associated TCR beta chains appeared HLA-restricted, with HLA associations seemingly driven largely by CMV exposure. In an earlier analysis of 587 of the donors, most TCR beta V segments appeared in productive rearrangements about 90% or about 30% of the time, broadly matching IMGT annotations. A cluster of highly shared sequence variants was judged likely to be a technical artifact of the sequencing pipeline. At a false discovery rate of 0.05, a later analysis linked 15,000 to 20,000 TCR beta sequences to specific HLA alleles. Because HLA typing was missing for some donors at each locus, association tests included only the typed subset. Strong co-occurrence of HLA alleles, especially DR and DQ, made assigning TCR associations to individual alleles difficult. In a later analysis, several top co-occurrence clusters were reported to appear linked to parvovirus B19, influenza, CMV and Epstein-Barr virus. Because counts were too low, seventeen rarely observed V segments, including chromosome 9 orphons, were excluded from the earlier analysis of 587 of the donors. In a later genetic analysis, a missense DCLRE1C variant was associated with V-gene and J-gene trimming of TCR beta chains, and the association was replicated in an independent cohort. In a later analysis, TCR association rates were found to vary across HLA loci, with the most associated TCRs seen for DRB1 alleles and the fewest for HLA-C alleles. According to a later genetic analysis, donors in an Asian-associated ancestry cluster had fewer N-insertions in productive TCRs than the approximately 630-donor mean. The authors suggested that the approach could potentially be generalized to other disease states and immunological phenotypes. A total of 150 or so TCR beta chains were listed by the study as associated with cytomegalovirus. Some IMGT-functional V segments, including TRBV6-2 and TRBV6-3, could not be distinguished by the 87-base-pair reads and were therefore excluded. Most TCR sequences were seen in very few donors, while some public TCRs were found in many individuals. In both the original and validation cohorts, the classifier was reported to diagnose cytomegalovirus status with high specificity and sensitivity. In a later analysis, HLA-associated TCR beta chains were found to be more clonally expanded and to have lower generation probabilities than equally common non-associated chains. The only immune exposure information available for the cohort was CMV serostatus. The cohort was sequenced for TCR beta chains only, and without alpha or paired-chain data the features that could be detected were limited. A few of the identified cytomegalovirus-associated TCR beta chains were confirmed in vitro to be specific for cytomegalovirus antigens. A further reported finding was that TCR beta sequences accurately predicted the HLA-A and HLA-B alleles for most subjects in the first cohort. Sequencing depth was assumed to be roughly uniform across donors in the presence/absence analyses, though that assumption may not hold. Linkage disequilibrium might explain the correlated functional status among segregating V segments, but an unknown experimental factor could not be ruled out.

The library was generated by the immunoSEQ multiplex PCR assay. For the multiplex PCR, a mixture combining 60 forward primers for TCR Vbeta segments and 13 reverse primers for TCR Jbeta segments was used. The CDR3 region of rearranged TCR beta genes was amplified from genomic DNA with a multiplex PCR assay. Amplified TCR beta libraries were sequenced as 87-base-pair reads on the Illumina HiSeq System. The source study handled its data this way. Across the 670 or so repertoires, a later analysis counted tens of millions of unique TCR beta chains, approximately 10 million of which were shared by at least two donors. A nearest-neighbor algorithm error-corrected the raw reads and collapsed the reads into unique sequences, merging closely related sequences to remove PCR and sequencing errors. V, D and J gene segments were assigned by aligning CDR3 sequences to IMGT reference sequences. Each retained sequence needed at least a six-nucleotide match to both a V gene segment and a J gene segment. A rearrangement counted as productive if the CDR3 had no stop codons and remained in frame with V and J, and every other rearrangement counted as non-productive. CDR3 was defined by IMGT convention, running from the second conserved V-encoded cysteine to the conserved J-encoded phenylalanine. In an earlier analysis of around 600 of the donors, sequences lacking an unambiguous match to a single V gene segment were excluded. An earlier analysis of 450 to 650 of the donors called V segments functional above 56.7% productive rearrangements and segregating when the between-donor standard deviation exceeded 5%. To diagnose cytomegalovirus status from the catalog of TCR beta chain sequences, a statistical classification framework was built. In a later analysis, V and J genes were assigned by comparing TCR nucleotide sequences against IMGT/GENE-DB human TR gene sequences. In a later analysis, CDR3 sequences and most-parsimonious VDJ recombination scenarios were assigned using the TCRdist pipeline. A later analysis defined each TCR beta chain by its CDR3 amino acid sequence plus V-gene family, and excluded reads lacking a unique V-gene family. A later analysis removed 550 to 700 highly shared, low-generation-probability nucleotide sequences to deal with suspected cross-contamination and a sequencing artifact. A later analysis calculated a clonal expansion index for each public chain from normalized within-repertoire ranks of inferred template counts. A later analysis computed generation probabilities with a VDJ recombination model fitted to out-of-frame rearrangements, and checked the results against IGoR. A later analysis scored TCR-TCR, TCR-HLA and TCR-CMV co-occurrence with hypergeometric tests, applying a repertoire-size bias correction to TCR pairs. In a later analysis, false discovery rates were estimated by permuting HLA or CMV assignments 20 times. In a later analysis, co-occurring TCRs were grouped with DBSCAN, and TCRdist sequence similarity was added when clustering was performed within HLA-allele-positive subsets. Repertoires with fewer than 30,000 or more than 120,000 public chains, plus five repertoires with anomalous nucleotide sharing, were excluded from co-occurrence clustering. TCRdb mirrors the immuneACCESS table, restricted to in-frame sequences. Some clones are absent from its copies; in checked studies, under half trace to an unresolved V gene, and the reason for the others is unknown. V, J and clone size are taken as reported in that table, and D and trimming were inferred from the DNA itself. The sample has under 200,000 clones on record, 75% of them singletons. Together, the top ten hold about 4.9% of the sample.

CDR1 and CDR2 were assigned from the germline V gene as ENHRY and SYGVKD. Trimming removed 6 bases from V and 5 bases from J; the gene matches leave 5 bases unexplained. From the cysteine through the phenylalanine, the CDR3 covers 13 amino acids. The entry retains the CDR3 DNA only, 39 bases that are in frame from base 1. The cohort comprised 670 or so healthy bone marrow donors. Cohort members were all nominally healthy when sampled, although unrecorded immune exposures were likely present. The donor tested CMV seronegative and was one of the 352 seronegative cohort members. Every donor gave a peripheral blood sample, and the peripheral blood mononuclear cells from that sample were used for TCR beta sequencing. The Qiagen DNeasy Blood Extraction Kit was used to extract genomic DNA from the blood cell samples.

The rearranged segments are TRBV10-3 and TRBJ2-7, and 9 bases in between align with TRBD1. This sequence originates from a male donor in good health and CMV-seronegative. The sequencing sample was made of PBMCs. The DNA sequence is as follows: TGTGCCATCAGAACGGGACAGGGCGACGAGCAGTACTTC. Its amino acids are CAIRTGQGDEQYF.